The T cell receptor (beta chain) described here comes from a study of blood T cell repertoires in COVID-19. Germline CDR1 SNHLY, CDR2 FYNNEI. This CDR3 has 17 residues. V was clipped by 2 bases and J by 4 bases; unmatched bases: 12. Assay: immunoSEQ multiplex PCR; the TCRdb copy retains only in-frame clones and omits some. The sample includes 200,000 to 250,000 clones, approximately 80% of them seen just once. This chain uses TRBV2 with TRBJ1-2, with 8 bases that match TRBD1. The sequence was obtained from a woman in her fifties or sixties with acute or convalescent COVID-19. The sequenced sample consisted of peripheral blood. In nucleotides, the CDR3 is TGTGCCAGCAGTGAATCTGCGACAGGGGCCCTCTCCTATGGCTACACCTTC. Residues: CASSESATGALSYGYTF.